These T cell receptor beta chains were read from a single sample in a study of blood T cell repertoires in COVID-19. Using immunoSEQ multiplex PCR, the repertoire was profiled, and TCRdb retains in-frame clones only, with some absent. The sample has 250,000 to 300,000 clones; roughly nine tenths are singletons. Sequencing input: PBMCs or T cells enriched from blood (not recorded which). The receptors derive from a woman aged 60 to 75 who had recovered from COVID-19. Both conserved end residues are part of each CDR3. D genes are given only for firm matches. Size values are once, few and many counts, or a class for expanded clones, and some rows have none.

CDR3 protein: CASSLFSGGANTEAFF; CDR3 DNA: TGTGCCAGCAGTTTATTTAGTGGGGGCGCGAACACTGAAGCTTTCTTT; V gene: TRBV28; J gene: TRBJ1-1; D gene: NA; clone size: NA; CDR3 length: 16
CDR3 protein: CASSESTSGSGETQYF; CDR3 DNA: TGCGCCAGCAGTGAGTCCACTAGCGGGAGCGGAGAGACCCAGTACTTC; V gene: TRBV10-1; J gene: TRBJ2-5; D gene: TRBD2; clone size: NA; CDR3 length: 16
CDR3 protein: CASSFTGTSGNYNEQFF; CDR3 DNA: TGTGCCAGCAGTTTTACCGGGACTAGCGGTAACTACAATGAGCAGTTCTTC; V gene: TRBV28; J gene: TRBJ2-1; D gene: TRBD2; clone size: NA; CDR3 length: 17
CDR3 protein: CASSQALAGGSDTQYF; CDR3 DNA: TGTGCCAGCAGCCAAGCACTAGCGGGAGGCTCAGATACGCAGTATTTT; V gene: TRBV4-2; J gene: TRBJ2-3; D gene: TRBD2; clone size: NA; CDR3 length: 16
CDR3 protein: CASISGLAGGVNEQFF; CDR3 DNA: TGTGCCAGTATCTCGGGACTAGCGGGAGGCGTCAATGAGCAGTTCTTC; V gene: TRBV19; J gene: TRBJ2-1; D gene: TRBD2; clone size: NA; CDR3 length: 16
CDR3 protein: CASSLGGTGSNEKLFF; CDR3 DNA: TGTGCCAGCAGCTTAGGCGGGACAGGTTCTAATGAAAAACTGTTTTTT; V gene: TRBV7-9; J gene: TRBJ1-4; D gene: TRBD1; clone size: NA; CDR3 length: 16
CDR3 protein: CASSYGGGTGNTEAFF; CDR3 DNA: TGTGCCAGCAGCTACGGGGGCGGGACAGGGAACACTGAAGCTTTCTTT; V gene: TRBV11-3; J gene: TRBJ1-1; D gene: TRBD1; clone size: NA; CDR3 length: 16
CDR3 protein: CATSDLGGTRGYTF; CDR3 DNA: TGTGCCACCAGTGATTTAGGAGGGACTCGTGGCTACACCTTC; V gene: TRBV24-1; J gene: TRBJ1-2; D gene: NA; clone size: once; CDR3 length: 14
CDR3 protein: CASSWQGREDTQYF; CDR3 DNA: TGCGCCAGCAGCTGGCAGGGGCGTGAAGATACGCAGTATTTT; V gene: TRBV5-1; J gene: TRBJ2-3; D gene: NA; clone size: NA; CDR3 length: 14
CDR3 protein: CASSRGQADSPLHF; CDR3 DNA: TGCGCCAGCAGCAGGGGACAGGCTGATTCACCCCTCCACTTT; V gene: TRBV5-1; J gene: TRBJ1-6; D gene: TRBD1; clone size: NA; CDR3 length: 14
CDR3 protein: CASIPGGRGSTDTQYF; CDR3 DNA: TGTGCCAGCATCCCCGGGGGGAGGGGGTCCACAGATACGCAGTATTTT; V gene: TRBV7-9; J gene: TRBJ2-3; D gene: NA; clone size: few; CDR3 length: 16